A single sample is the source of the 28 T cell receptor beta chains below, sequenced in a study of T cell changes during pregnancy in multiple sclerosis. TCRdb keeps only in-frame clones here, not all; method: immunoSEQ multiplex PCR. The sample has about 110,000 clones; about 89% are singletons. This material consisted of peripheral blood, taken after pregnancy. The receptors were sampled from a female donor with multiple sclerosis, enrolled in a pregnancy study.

CDR3 sequence: CASSRTGIGEQYF. CDR3 DNA sequence: TGTGCCAGCTCGCGGACAGGGATCGGCGAGCAGTACTTC. The rearrangement links TRBV18 to TRBJ2-7, with TRBD1 matching over 8 bases. The CDR3 spans 13 residues. Germline V gives CDR1 KGHSH, CDR2 LQKENI. V gave up 6 bases and J gave up 6 bases; unmatched junction bases: 7.

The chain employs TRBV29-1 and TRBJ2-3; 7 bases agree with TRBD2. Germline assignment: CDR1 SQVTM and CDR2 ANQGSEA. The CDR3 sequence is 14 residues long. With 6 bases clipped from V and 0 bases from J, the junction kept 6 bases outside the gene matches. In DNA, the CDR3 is TGCAGCGTGTTCGGGGGGTGGAGCACAGATACGCAGTATTTT. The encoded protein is CSVFGGWSTDTQYF.

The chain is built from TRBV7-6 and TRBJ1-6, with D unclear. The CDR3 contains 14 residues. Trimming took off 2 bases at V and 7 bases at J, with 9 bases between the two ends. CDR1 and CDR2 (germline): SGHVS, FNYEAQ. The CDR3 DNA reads TGTGCCAGCAGCTTAACCGGGGAGAATTCACCCCTCCACTTT. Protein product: CASSLTGENSPLHF.

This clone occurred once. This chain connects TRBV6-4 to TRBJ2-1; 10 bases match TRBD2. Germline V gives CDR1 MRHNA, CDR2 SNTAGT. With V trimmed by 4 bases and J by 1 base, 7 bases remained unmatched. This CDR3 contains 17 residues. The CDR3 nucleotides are TGTGCCAGCAGTGTTTCAAGCGGGGGGGCTTCCTACAATGAGCAGTTCTTC. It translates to CASSVSSGGASYNEQFF.

The CDR3 coding sequence is TGTGCCATCAGTCCCCCGACAGCTGGGTACGAGCAGTACTTC. Protein product: CAISPPTAGYEQYF. The rearrangement uses TRBV10-3 and TRBJ2-7; D is perhaps TRBD1 (5 bases). Trimming removed 5 bases at V and 4 bases at J, with 15 bases between. Germline V gene lookup returns CDR1 ENHRY and CDR2 SYGVKD. The CDR3 loop spans 14 amino acids.

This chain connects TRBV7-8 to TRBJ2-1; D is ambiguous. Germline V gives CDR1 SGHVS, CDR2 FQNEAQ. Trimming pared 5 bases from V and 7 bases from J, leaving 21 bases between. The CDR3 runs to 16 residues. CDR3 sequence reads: CASSPRPLLEKNEQFF. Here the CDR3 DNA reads TGTGCCAGCAGCCCGAGGCCTTTGTTAGAAAAAAATGAGCAGTTCTTC.

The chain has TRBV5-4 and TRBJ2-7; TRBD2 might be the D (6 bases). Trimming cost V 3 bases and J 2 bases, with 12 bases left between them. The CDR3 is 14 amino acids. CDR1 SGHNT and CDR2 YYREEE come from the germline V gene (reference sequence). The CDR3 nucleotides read TGTGCCAGCAGCTCGGCTAGCGAAACCTACGAGCAGTACTTC. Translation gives CASSSASETYEQYF.

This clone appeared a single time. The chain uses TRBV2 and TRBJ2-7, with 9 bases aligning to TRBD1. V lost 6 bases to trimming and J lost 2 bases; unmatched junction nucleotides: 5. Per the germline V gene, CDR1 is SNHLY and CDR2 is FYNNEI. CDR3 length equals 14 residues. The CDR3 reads CASSLDRGAYEQYF. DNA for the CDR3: TGTGCCAGCAGCCTGGACAGGGGCGCCTACGAGCAGTACTTC.

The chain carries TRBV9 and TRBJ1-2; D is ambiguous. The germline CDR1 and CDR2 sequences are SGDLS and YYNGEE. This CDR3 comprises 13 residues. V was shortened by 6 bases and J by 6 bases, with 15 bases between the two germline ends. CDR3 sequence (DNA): TGTGCCAGCACCGAGGGTGGAGGGAATGGCTACACCTTC. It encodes CASTEGGGNGYTF.

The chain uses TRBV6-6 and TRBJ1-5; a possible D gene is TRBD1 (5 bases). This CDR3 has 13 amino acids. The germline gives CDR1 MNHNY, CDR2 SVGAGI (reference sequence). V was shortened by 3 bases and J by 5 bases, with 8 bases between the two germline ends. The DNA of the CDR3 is TGTGCCAGCAGTTATAGGGGATATCAGCCCCAGCATTTT. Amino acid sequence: CASSYRGYQPQHF.

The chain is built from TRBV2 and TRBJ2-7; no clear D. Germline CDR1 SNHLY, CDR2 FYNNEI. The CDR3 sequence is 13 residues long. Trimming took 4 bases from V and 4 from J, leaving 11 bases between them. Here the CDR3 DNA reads TGTGCCAGCAGTGCAGTGGCCCCATACGAGCAGTACTTC. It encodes CASSAVAPYEQYF.

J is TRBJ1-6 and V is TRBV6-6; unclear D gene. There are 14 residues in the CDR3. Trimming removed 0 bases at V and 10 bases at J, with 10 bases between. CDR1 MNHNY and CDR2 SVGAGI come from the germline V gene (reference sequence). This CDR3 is CASSYSSGRSPLHF. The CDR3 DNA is TGTGCCAGCAGTTACTCGAGCGGGAGATCACCCCTCCACTTT.

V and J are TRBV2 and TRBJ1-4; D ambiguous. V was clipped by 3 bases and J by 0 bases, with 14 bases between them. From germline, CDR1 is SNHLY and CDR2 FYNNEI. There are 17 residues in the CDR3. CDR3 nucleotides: TGTGCCAGCAGTGAGGAAAGGGAGGAGTCAACTAATGAAAAACTGTTTTTT. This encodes CASSEEREESTNEKLFF. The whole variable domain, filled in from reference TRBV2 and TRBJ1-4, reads EPEVTQTPSHQVTQMGQEVILRCVPISNHLYFYWYRQILGQKVEFLVSFYNNEISEKSEIFDDQFSVERPDGSNFTLKIRSTKLEDSAMYFCASSEEREESTNEKLFFGSGTQLSVL.

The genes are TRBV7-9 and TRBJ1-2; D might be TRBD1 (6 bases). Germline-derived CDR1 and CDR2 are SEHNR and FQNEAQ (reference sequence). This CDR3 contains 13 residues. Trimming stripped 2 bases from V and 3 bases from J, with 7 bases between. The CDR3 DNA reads TGTGCCAGCAGCTTAAACAGGGACTATGGCTACACCTTC. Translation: CASSLNRDYGYTF. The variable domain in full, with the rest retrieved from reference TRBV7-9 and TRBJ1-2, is DTGVSQNPRHKITKRGQNVTFRCDPISEHNRLYWYRQTLGQGPEFLTYFQNEAQLEKSRLLSDRFSAERPKGSFSTLEIQRTEQGDSAMYLCASSLNRDYGYTFGSGTRLTVV.

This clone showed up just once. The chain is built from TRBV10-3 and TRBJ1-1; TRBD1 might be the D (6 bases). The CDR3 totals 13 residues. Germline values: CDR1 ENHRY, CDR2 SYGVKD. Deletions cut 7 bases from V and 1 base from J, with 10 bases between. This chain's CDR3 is CAITAGANTEAFF. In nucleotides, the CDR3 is TGTGCCATCACGGCAGGGGCGAACACTGAAGCTTTCTTT.

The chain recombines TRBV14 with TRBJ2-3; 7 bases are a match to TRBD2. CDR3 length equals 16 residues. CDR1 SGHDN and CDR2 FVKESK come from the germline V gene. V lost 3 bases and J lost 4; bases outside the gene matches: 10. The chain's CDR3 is CASSHHRGGGSDTQYF. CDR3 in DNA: TGTGCCAGCAGCCACCACCGCGGGGGAGGGTCAGATACGCAGTATTTT.

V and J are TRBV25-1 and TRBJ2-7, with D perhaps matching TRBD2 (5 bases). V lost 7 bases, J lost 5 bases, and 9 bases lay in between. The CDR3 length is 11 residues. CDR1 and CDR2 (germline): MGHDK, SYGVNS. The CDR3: CASTGNDEQYF. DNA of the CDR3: TGTGCCAGCACGGGGAACGACGAGCAGTACTTC.

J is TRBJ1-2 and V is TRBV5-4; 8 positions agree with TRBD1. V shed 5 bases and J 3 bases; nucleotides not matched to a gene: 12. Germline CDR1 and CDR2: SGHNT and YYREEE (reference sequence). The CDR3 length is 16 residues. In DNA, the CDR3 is TGTGCCAGCAGTATCGGACAGGGTGGGACTTACTATGGCTACACCTTC. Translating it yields CASSIGQGGTYYGYTF. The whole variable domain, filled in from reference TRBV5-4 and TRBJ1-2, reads ETGVTQSPTHLIKTRGQQVTLRCSSQSGHNTVSWYQQALGQGPQFIFQYYREEENGRGNFPPRFSGLQFPNYSSELNVNALELDDSALYLCASSIGQGGTYYGYTFGSGTRLTVV.

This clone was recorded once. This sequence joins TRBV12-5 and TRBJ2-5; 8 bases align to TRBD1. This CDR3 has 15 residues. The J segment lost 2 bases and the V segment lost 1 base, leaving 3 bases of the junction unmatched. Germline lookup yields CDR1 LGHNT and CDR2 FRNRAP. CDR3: CASGLERTGQETQYF. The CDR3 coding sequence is TGTGCTAGTGGTTTGGAACGGACAGGGCAAGAGACCCAGTACTTC.

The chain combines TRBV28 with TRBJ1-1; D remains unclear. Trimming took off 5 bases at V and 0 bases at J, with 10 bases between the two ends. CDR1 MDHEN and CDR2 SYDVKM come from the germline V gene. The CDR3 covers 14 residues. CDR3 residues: CASSPGALNTEAFF. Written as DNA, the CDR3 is TGTGCCAGCAGTCCGGGAGCCCTGAACACTGAAGCTTTCTTT.

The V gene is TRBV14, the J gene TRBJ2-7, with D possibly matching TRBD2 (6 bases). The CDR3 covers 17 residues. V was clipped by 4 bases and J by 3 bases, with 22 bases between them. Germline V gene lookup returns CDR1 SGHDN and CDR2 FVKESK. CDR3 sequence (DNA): TGTGCCAGCAGCCCGGCCCTTGGAGGGGCTTCCTACTACGAGCAGTACTTC. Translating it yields CASSPALGGASYYEQYF. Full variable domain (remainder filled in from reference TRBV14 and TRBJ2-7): EAGVTQFPSHSVIEKGQTVTLRCDPISGHDNLYWYRRVMGKEIKFLLHFVKESKQDESGMPNNRFLAERTGGTYSTLKVQPAELEDSGVYFCASSPALGGASYYEQYFGPGTRLTVT.

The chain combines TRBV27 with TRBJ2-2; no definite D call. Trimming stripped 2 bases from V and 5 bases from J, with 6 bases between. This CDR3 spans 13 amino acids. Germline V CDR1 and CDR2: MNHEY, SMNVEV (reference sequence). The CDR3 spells CASSLQTTGELFF. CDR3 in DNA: TGTGCCAGCAGTTTACAGACAACCGGGGAGCTGTTTTTT.

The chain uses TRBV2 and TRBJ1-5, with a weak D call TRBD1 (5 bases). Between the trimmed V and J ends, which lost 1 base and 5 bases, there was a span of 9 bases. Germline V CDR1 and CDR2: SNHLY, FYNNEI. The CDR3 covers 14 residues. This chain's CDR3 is CASSEGTGHQPQHF. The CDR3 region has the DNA TGTGCCAGCAGTGAAGGTACAGGACATCAGCCCCAGCATTTT.

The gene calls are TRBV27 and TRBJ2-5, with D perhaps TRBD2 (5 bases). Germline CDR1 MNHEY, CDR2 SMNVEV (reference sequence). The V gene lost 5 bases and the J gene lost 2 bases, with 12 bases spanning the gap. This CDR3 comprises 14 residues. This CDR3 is CASSQTREQETQYF. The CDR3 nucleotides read TGTGCCAGCAGTCAAACTAGAGAGCAAGAGACCCAGTACTTC.

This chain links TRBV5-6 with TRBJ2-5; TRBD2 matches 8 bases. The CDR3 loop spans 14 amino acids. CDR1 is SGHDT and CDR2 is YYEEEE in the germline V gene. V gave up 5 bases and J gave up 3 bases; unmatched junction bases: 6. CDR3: CASRTLAGKETQYF. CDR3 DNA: TGTGCCAGCAGGACCCTAGCGGGCAAAGAGACCCAGTACTTC.

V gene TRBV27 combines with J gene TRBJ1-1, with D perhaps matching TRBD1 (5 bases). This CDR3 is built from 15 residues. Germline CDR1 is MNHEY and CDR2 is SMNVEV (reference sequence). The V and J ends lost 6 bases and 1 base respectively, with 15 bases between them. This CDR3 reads CASRSGVLGNTEAFF. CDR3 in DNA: TGTGCCAGCAGATCGGGGGTCTTGGGGAACACTGAAGCTTTCTTT.

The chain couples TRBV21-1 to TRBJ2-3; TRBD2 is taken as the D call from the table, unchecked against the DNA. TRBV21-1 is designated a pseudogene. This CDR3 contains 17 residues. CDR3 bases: TGTGCCAGCAGCAAAGGGGGTACTAGCGGGGCCGGGGATACGCAGTATTTT. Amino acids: CASSKGGTSGAGDTQYF.

In DNA, the CDR3 is TGTGCCAGCAGCTTAGGGACCCGGTTGAGGGCTAACACCGGGGAGCTGTTTTTT. This gives the protein CASSLGTRLRANTGELFF. V is TRBV11-2 and J is TRBJ2-2, with a weak D call TRBD2 (5 bases). The V end was cut by 1 base, the J end by 2 bases, with 17 bases between. The CDR3 loop spans 18 amino acids. Germline V gene data show CDR1 as SGHAT and CDR2 as FQNNGV.